This T cell receptor beta chain originates from a study of T cells in Graves' hyperthyroidism and ophthalmopathy. RNA transcripts yielded amplified TCR beta CDR3 regions. When the TCR CDR3 underwent first-round RT-PCR, the HTBI primer set was used. TCRdb ran MiXCR on the multiplex PCR reads and lists one entry per CDR3 protein. The data hold 550,000 to 800,000 distinct CDR3 sequences, with 17% observed a single time. V shed 4 bases and J shed 2 bases, with 22 bases lying between them. The CDR3 spans 17 residues. Germline CDR1 reads SGDLS; CDR2 reads YYNGEE. This clonotype was obtained from a man in his fifties or sixties with Graves' hyperthyroidism. Sequencing used blood. This rearrangement joins TRBV9 to TRBJ2-7, with a weak D call TRBD1 (6 bases). This chain's CDR3 is CASSHHYRQGTTYEQYF. The CDR3 DNA reads TGTGCCAGCAGCCATCACTACCGGCAGGGGACGACCTACGAGCAGTACTTC.